This T cell receptor (beta chain) comes out of a study of cytomegalovirus exposure and HLA in healthy donors. The CDR3 consists of 11 residues. Trimming pared 5 bases from V and 4 bases from J, leaving 8 bases between. Germline CDR1 GTSNPN, CDR2 SVGIG (reference sequence). Primers: 60 Vbeta forward and 13 Jbeta reverse. Using immunoSEQ multiplex PCR, the repertoire was profiled, and TCRdb retains in-frame clones only, with some absent. The sample holds 150,000 or so clones. The sequenced sample consisted of PBMCs. The receptor was derived from an older woman in good health and CMV-seronegative. This chain links TRBV30 with TRBJ1-2; possibly TRBD1 for D (5 bases). The CDR3 spells CAWGGIYGYTF. The CDR3 region has the DNA TGTGCCTGGGGGGGGATCTATGGCTACACCTTC. Drawing the rest from reference TRBV30 and TRBJ1-2, the complete variable domain is SQTIHQWPATLVQPVGSPLSLECTVEGTSNPNLYWYRQAAGRGLQLLFYSVGIGQISSEVPQNLSASRPQDRQFILSSKKLLLSDSGFYLCAWGGIYGYTFGSGTRLTVV.